The 15 T cell receptor beta chains below come from one sample, sequenced in a study of T cell responses to AZD1222 COVID-19 vaccine. The assay was immunoSEQ multiplex PCR, and TCRdb's table has in-frame clones only and misses some. The table lists approximately 60,000 clones, approximately 83% of them singletons, with over 11% in the top ten. Sequencing was performed on peripheral blood, taken on day 0 of AZD1222 vaccination. All receptors come from an adult in good health.

The chain couples TRBV10-3 to TRBJ2-7, with D tentatively TRBD1 (6 bases). Germline values: CDR1 ENHRY, CDR2 SYGVKD. The V end was cut by 0 bases, the J end by 2 bases, with 11 bases between. CDR3 size: 15 residues. CDR3 sequence (DNA): TGTGCCATCAGTGAGTCGTCAGGGGTTACCTACGAGCAGTACTTC. Amino acid sequence: CAISESSGVTYEQYF.

This clone was seen only a few times. The rearrangement joins TRBV27 to TRBJ1-1; tentatively, D is TRBD1 (6 bases). CDR3 length equals 15 residues. Trimming removed 4 bases at V and 5 bases at J, with 17 bases between. Per the germline V gene, CDR1 is MNHEY and CDR2 is SMNVEV (reference sequence). DNA for the CDR3: TGTGCCAGCAGTTCCCAGACAGGTTTTCGAACTGAAGCTTTCTTT. It codes for CASSSQTGFRTEAFF.

The V gene is TRBV12-3 or TRBV12-4, the J gene TRBJ1-5, with D uncertain. The CDR3 runs to 13 residues. With 0 bases removed from V and 5 bases from J, the gap between germline ends came to 5 bases. In DNA, the CDR3 is TGTGCCAGCAGTTTAGCGACCGATCAGCCCCAGCATTTT. This sequence encodes CASSLATDQPQHF.

This clone was found a few times. The rearrangement joins TRBV7-6 to TRBJ2-7; possible D gene TRBD1, 6 bases. The CDR3 sequence is 15 residues long. Trimming took off 1 base at V and 0 bases at J, with 10 bases between the two ends. Germline V CDR1 and CDR2: SGHVS, FNYEAQ. CDR3 sequence reads: CASSLEVRGSYEQYF. The CDR3 nucleotides are TGTGCCAGCAGCTTAGAGGTCAGGGGCTCCTACGAGCAGTACTTC.

V usage is TRBV29-1 and J usage is TRBJ2-1, with D uncertain. The CDR3 is made up of 11 amino acids. Trimming removed 7 bases at V and 8 bases at J, with 12 bases between. Germline assignment: CDR1 SQVTM and CDR2 ANQGSEA. CDR3 sequence reads: CSAGSWDEQFF. The CDR3 DNA follows: TGCAGCGCCGGCTCTTGGGATGAGCAGTTCTTC.

This chain joins TRBV5-1 and TRBJ2-7; D is unresolved. Deletions cut 4 bases from V and 5 bases from J, with 10 bases between. The germline V gene encodes CDR1 SGHRS and CDR2 YFSETQ. This CDR3 region has 12 residues. The CDR3 nucleotides are TGCGCCAGCAGCCTACGCCTGGACGAGCAGTACTTC. Residues: CASSLRLDEQYF.

V gene TRBV28 combines with J gene TRBJ2-3; 8 positions match TRBD2. The V gene's germline CDR1 is MDHEN and CDR2 SYDVKM. The V and J ends lost 6 bases and 5 bases, in that order; junction bases with no gene match: 16. The CDR3 consists of 17 residues. As DNA, the CDR3 is TGTGCCAGCAGACCCACCGGGGGAGCGGGGGATAGAGATACGCAGTATTTT. This translates into CASRPTGGAGDRDTQYF.

This clone came up many times. The V and J genes are TRBV10-1 and TRBJ1-5; D remains ambiguous. Trimming stripped 6 bases from V and 10 bases from J, with 7 bases between. Looked up from germline, CDR1 is WNHNN and CDR2 is SYGVQD (reference sequence). CDR3 length: 10 residues. The CDR3 region has the DNA TGCGCCAGCAGCTGGGAACCCCAGCATTTT. Its protein is CASSWEPQHF.

This chain joins TRBV2 and TRBJ2-7, with 7 bases identical to TRBD2. This CDR3 has 13 residues. Germline V gene sequence: CDR1 SNHLY, CDR2 FYNNEI. After removal of 6 bases from V and 0 bases from J, the junction contained 2 bases not matched to a gene. CDR3 nucleotide sequence: TGTGCCAGCAGGGGAGGGAGCTCCTACGAGCAGTACTTC. This sequence encodes CASRGGSSYEQYF.

J is TRBJ2-5 and V is TRBV14; D ambiguous. Germline V gene sequence: CDR1 SGHDN, CDR2 FVKESK. Trimming removed 2 bases from V and 1 base from J, with 8 bases in between. The CDR3 totals 14 residues. CDR3 loop: CASSQRAAQETQYF. The CDR3 nucleotides read TGTGCCAGCAGCCAACGGGCAGCCCAAGAGACCCAGTACTTC.

The CDR3 DNA sequence: TGTGCCAGTAGTAAGACAGGGACGACCTACGAGCAGTACTTC. It specifies CASSKTGTTYEQYF. The chain uses TRBV19 and TRBJ2-7; 7 positions match TRBD1. V shed 4 bases and J 2 bases; nucleotides not matched to a gene: 5. Per the germline V gene, CDR1 is LNHDA and CDR2 is SQIVND (reference sequence). The length of the CDR3 is 14 residues.

The V call is TRBV18, the J call TRBJ1-3; D is possibly TRBD1 (5 bases). V lost 4 bases and J 2 bases, leaving 12 bases between the germline ends. Germline V gene lookup returns CDR1 KGHSH and CDR2 LQKENI. This CDR3 is 15 amino acids long. The CDR3 region is CASSRRGAAGNTIYF. The CDR3 nucleotides read TGTGCCAGCTCACGACGAGGGGCCGCTGGAAACACCATATATTTT.

The chain links TRBV9 to TRBJ2-7, with no clear D. CDR1 is SGDLS, CDR2 YYNGEE, per germline. The germline V and J ends were trimmed by 0 bases and 1 base, with 14 bases remaining between them. The CDR3 runs to 16 residues. The CDR3 DNA sequence: TGTGCCAGCAGCGTAGCTAAGGCAGCGCCGTCCTACGAGCAGTACTTC. This gives the protein CASSVAKAAPSYEQYF.

This clone was seen a single time. CDR3 amino acids: CASSLGGRGLGNQPQHF. The CDR3 coding sequence is TGTGCCAGCAGCTTAGGGGGGAGGGGGCTTGGAAATCAGCCCCAGCATTTT. V usage is TRBV7-2 and J usage is TRBJ1-5; 7 nucleotides match TRBD1. J was trimmed by 4 bases and V by 1 base; bases with no gene match: 10. Per germline, CDR1 SGHTA and CDR2 FQGNSA. There are 17 residues in the CDR3.

V usage is TRBV15 and J usage is TRBJ1-5, with D maybe TRBD1 (6 bases). Deletions cut 3 bases from V and 4 bases from J, with 13 bases between. Germline assignment: CDR1 LNHNV and CDR2 YYDKDF (reference sequence). The CDR3 is 15 residues long. The CDR3 region is CATSRGHTVNQPQHF. The CDR3 coding sequence is TGTGCCACCAGCAGGGGACATACCGTTAATCAGCCCCAGCATTTT.